The 26 T cell receptor beta chains given below trace back to one sample, sequenced in a study of CD8+ T cells in alopecia areata. Treatment specified: oral pan-JAK inhibitor, 5-10 mg twice daily. The authors extracted RNA and reverse transcribed it into cDNA as the sequencing template. Generated by immunoSEQ multiplex PCR, the TCRdb table keeps only in-frame clones and is missing some. Of roughly 99,000 clones detected, 80% to 85% appear once; the ten largest clones hold around 25%. Specimen: CD8+ T cells sorted from blood, collected at week 24, from a patient treated with tofacitinib. The receptors here all came from a human donor with alopecia areata.

This rearrangement joins TRBV2 to TRBJ2-3, with D possibly being TRBD2 (6 bases). The CDR3 extends over 15 amino acids. Trimming took 8 bases from V and 0 from J, leaving 15 bases between them. Germline V lookup: CDR1 SNHLY, CDR2 FYNNEI. CDR3 loop: CASALLAPSTDTQYF. The CDR3 bases are TGTGCCAGCGCGTTACTAGCACCAAGCACAGATACGCAGTATTTT.

This clone was observed once. The chain combines TRBV10-3 with TRBJ2-7, with TRBD1 matching over 7 bases. The CDR3 runs 14 residues. CDR1 ENHRY and CDR2 SYGVKD come from the germline V gene. V lost 3 bases to trimming and J lost 3 bases; unmatched junction nucleotides: 5. The CDR3 loop is CAISDPYRGYEQYF. CDR3 bases: TGTGCCATCAGTGACCCATACAGGGGCTACGAGCAGTACTTC.

V usage is TRBV5-1 and J usage is TRBJ1-5; perhaps TRBD1 as D (5 bases). Germline CDR1 reads SGHRS; CDR2 reads YFSETQ. Trimming stripped 1 base from V and 6 bases from J, with 17 bases between. CDR3 length: 16 amino acids. The CDR3 nucleotides are TGCGCCAGCAGCTTGAATCCTACTGACGGGGGTCAGCCCCAGCATTTT. It specifies CASSLNPTDGGQPQHF. The complete variable domain, with remaining parts taken from reference TRBV5-1 and TRBJ1-5, reads KAGVTQTPRYLIKTRGQQVTLSCSPISGHRSVSWYQQTPGQGLQFLFEYFSETQRNKGNFPGRFSGRQFSNSRSEMNVSTLELGDSALYLCASSLNPTDGGQPQHFGDGTRLSIL.

V usage is TRBV7-9 and J usage is TRBJ1-5; D unclear. Germline loops: CDR1 SEHNR, CDR2 FQNEAQ (reference sequence). Trimming cost V 1 base and J 1 base, with 5 bases left between them. The CDR3 has 14 residues. CDR3: CASSLVRSNQPQHF. The CDR3 nucleotides are TGTGCCAGCAGCTTAGTTAGGAGCAATCAGCCCCAGCATTTT.

V usage is TRBV14 and J usage is TRBJ2-1; D is possibly TRBD1 (7 bases). The germline V gene has CDR1 SGHDN and CDR2 FVKESK. V was shortened by 5 bases and J by 9 bases, with 14 bases between the two germline ends. This CDR3 spans 13 amino acids. CDR3 in amino acids: CASSAAGGSEQFF. CDR3 DNA: TGTGCCAGCAGCGCAGCAGGGGGGAGTGAGCAGTTCTTC.

This chain uses TRBV5-6 with TRBJ1-2; D is unresolved. V was clipped by 0 bases and J by 4 bases, with 4 bases between them. This CDR3 region has 12 residues. Germline CDR1 and CDR2: SGHDT and YYEEEE. CDR3 amino acids: CASSLDGYGYTF. CDR3 nucleotides: TGTGCCAGCAGCTTGGACGGCTATGGCTACACCTTC.

This clone appeared once. The rearrangement uses TRBV9 and TRBJ2-1, with 11 bases lining up with TRBD2. The CDR3 length is 16 residues. J gave up 5 bases and V 1 base, and 5 bases lay outside the gene matches. Looked up from germline, CDR1 is SGDLS and CDR2 is YYNGEE. The CDR3 protein is CASSVRTSGSHNEQFF. CDR3 bases: TGTGCCAGCAGCGTAAGGACTAGCGGGTCCCACAATGAGCAGTTCTTC.

This clone appeared a few times. V usage is TRBV4-3 and J usage is TRBJ1-1; D not certain. Germline V gives CDR1 LGHNA, CDR2 YSLEER. Trimming shortened V by 0 bases and J by 3 bases, and 11 bases separated the two germline ends. This CDR3 spans 15 amino acids. CDR3 in DNA: TGCGCCAGCAGCCAAGATTTGGAGGCCTACACTGAAGCTTTCTTT. Amino acid sequence: CASSQDLEAYTEAFF.

V is TRBV29-1 and J is TRBJ1-2; no firm D call. Trimming left V 4 bases short and J 2 bases short, with 14 bases between. From germline, CDR1 is SQVTM and CDR2 ANQGSEA. The CDR3 runs to 14 residues. The CDR3 region is CSVVEASLNYGYTF. In nucleotides, the CDR3 is TGCAGCGTTGTAGAGGCCAGCCTAAACTATGGCTACACCTTC. The full variable domain, its missing parts supplied by reference TRBV29-1 and TRBJ1-2, is SAVISQKPSRDICQRGTSLTIQCQVDSQVTMMFWYRQQPGQSLTLIATANQGSEATYESGFVIDKFPISRPNLTFSTLTVSNMSPEDSSIYLCSVVEASLNYGYTFGSGTRLTVV.

This clone turned up a few times. The V and J genes are TRBV4-1 and TRBJ1-3; D gene ambiguous. The germline V gene encodes CDR1 MGHRA and CDR2 YSYEKL. Trimming stripped 1 base from V and 5 bases from J, with 6 bases between. The CDR3 sequence is 13 residues long. CDR3 protein: CASSQANRNTIYF. In nucleotides, the CDR3 is TGCGCCAGCAGCCAAGCTAATAGAAACACCATATATTTT.

This clone was seen a single time. CDR3 nucleotide sequence: TGCGCCAGCACCCTCCTGGCAGACTCCGCTAGCACAGATACGCAGTATTTT. Amino acids: CASTLLADSASTDTQYF. The chain employs TRBV4-1 and TRBJ2-3; D is uncertain. This CDR3 comprises 17 residues. Germline loops: CDR1 MGHRA, CDR2 YSYEKL. V dropped 7 bases and J dropped 0 bases, with 20 bases sitting between them.

This chain joins TRBV12-5 and TRBJ2-3; 8 bases are shared with TRBD1. V lost 1 base and J lost 2; bases outside the gene matches: 5. The CDR3 length is 16 residues. Germline assignment: CDR1 LGHNT and CDR2 FRNRAP. The CDR3 region is CASGLAVQGVTDTQYF. DNA for the CDR3: TGTGCTAGTGGTTTGGCCGTACAGGGGGTCACAGATACGCAGTATTTT.

The rearrangement uses TRBV19 and TRBJ2-1; D perhaps matches TRBD2 (6 bases). Looked up from germline, CDR1 is LNHDA and CDR2 is SQIVND (reference sequence). CDR3 length: 17 amino acids. Between the trimmed V and J ends, which lost 6 bases and 5 bases, there was a span of 23 bases. The CDR3, as DNA: TGTGCCAGTAGCAGCCCTTGGGCTAGCGAACAGAACAATGAGCAGTTCTTC. Translating gives CASSSPWASEQNNEQFF.

V usage is TRBV7-2 and J usage is TRBJ2-1, with D unclear. CDR3 length equals 13 residues. Looked up from germline, CDR1 is SGHTA and CDR2 is FQGNSA. V was pared by 1 base and J by 6 bases, with 7 bases between. CDR3 residues: CASSLGTSNEQFF. As DNA, the CDR3 is TGTGCCAGCAGCTTAGGGACGAGCAATGAGCAGTTCTTC.

This chain uses TRBV9 with TRBJ2-1; 7 bases are a match to TRBD2. V lost 5 bases, J lost 3 bases, and 2 bases stayed unmatched. This CDR3 is built from 13 residues. Germline values: CDR1 SGDLS, CDR2 YYNGEE. The CDR3 region has the DNA TGTGCCAGCAGTGGCGGGGGCTACAATGAGCAGTTCTTC. Its protein is CASSGGGYNEQFF.

J is TRBJ1-2 and V is TRBV7-9; the match to TRBD1 covers 10 bases. With V trimmed by 4 bases and J by 6 bases, 5 bases remained unmatched. Per the germline V gene, CDR1 is SEHNR and CDR2 is FQNEAQ (reference sequence). The CDR3 extends over 14 amino acids. This CDR3 reads CASSSDRGHHGYTF. In nucleotides, the CDR3 is TGTGCCAGCAGCTCCGACAGGGGGCATCATGGCTACACCTTC.

The chain uses TRBV9 and TRBJ2-1; D is perhaps TRBD2 (5 bases). The CDR3 sequence is 13 residues long. V lost 10 bases, J lost 3 bases, and 14 bases lay in between. In germline, CDR1 is SGDLS, CDR2 YYNGEE. For the CDR3, the DNA is TGTGCCTCCGGGGATGGGAGCTACAATGAGCAGTTCTTC. Translating it yields CASGDGSYNEQFF.

The chain is built from TRBV7-2 and TRBJ2-5; a possible D gene is TRBD1 (5 bases). The CDR3 is 13 amino acids. V was cut by 6 bases and J by 2 bases, with 10 bases left in between. Germline CDR1 SGHTA, CDR2 FQGNSA. DNA of the CDR3: TGTGCCAGCAGGGGGCGCGGACAAGAGACCCAGTACTTC. Translated: CASRGRGQETQYF.

The chain uses TRBV19 and TRBJ2-1, with TRBD2 matching over 8 bases. CDR3 size: 14 residues. The J segment lost 7 bases and the V segment lost 3 bases, leaving 5 bases of the junction unmatched. Germline CDR1 is LNHDA and CDR2 is SQIVND (reference sequence). The DNA for the CDR3 is TGTGCCAGTAGTATCCGGGGGGGTTGGAATGAGCAGTTCTTC. Translating gives CASSIRGGWNEQFF.

This chain connects TRBV4-3 to TRBJ2-7, with 10 bases fitting TRBD1. V was pared by 4 bases and J by 4 bases, with 4 bases of the junction left unmatched. From germline, CDR1 is LGHNA and CDR2 YSLEER. This CDR3 region has 14 residues. The DNA for the CDR3 is TGCGCCAGCAGCCCAGGGACAGGGGCGTACGAGCAGTACTTC. This translates into CASSPGTGAYEQYF.

This clone occurred once. The CDR3 here is CASSPAYEQYF. DNA for the CDR3: TGTGCCAGCAGCCCCGCCTACGAGCAGTACTTC. This rearrangement joins TRBV7-2 to TRBJ2-7; D remains ambiguous. Germline V CDR1 and CDR2: SGHTA, FQGNSA. The CDR3 totals 11 residues. Trimming shortened V by 5 bases and J by 2 bases, and 4 bases separated the two germline ends. Together with reference TRBV7-2 and TRBJ2-7, the CDR3 gives the full variable domain: GAGVSQSPSNKVTEKGKDVELRCDPISGHTALYWYRQSLGQGLEFLIYFQGNSAPDKSGLPSDRFSAERTGGSVSTLTIQRTQQEDSAVYLCASSPAYEQYFGPGTRLTVT.

The chain uses TRBV6-6 and TRBJ2-5; D not resolved. Gene TRBJ2-7 matches the end of the DNA better, so the J call may be wrong. Germline V gene data show CDR1 as MNHNY and CDR2 as SVGAGI (reference sequence). This CDR3 spans 12 amino acids. CDR3 in DNA: TGTGCCAGCAGAGACGCTAGTTACGAGCAGTACTTC. Translated, it gives CASRDASYEQYF.

For the CDR3, the DNA is TGCGCCAGCAGCCAAGATCATACGGGGGGCTTTCCCTACGAGCAGTACTTC. Translation: CASSQDHTGGFPYEQYF. This chain connects TRBV4-1 to TRBJ2-7; possible D gene TRBD2, 7 bases. V gave up 0 bases and J gave up 2 bases, with 17 bases separating them. Germline CDR1 MGHRA, CDR2 YSYEKL. This CDR3 contains 17 residues.

The V call is TRBV6-5, the J call TRBJ2-7; 8 bases fit TRBD2. The length of the CDR3 is 15 residues. The germline V gene has CDR1 MNHEY and CDR2 SVGAGI. Germline trimming cut 6 bases from V and 0 bases from J; bases unmatched to any gene: 7. The CDR3: CASRPERGSSYEQYF. CDR3 coding DNA: TGTGCCAGCAGACCTGAGCGGGGGAGCTCCTACGAGCAGTACTTC.

The V gene is TRBV6-5, the J gene TRBJ2-1, with TRBD2 matching 8 bases. The CDR3 has 16 amino acids. V lost 4 bases to trimming and J lost 5 bases; unmatched junction nucleotides: 10. From germline, CDR1 is MNHEY and CDR2 SVGAGI. The CDR3 region has the DNA TGTGCCAGCAGTTTTCTCACGGGGGGGCGACACAATGAGCAGTTCTTC. Translation gives CASSFLTGGRHNEQFF.

In DNA, the CDR3 is TGTGCCTGGAGTGTATCAGGTAGAGGTTCACCCCTCCACTTT. It codes for CAWSVSGRGSPLHF. J is TRBJ1-6 and V is TRBV30; D unclear. The CDR3 runs 14 residues. Germline CDR1 is GTSNPN and CDR2 is SVGIG (reference sequence). V shed 0 bases and J shed 9 bases, with 12 bases lying between them.